This TCR beta chain is from a study of T-cell reconstitution after alpha-beta-depleted transplantation in children. TCRbeta library preparation incorporated unique molecular identifiers. TCRdb fed the PCR reads into MiXCR, producing one record per CDR3 protein. The data hold about 410,000 distinct CDR3 sequences, with 20% observed a single time. This CDR3 contains 11 residues. Per the germline V gene, CDR1 is SGHVS and CDR2 is FQNEAQ. V was shortened by 7 bases and J by 6 bases, with 10 bases between the two germline ends. Source: PBMCs from the stem cell graft donor, taken from the stem cell graft. The chain is built from TRBV7-8 and TRBJ2-7; D is ambiguous. The TCR sequence derives from a human donor who donated a stem cell graft to a child with acute myeloid leukemia. CDR3 coding DNA: TGTGCCAGCACGATGGCTGGCGAGCAGTACTTC. Protein: CASTMAGEQYF. Full variable domain (remainder filled in from reference TRBV7-8 and TRBJ2-7): GAGVSQSPRYKVAKRGQDVALRCDPISGHVSLFWYQQALGQGPEFLTYFQNEAQLDKSGLPSDRFFAERPEGSVSTLKIQRTQQEDSAVYLCASTMAGEQYFGPGTRLTVT.